One sample yielded the 32 T cell receptor beta chains listed below, sequenced in a study of control samples from healthy donors and cancer patients. Clones were sequenced by immunoSEQ multiplex PCR, and TCRdb holds only the in-frame ones, with some missing. The table for this sample gives roughly 190,000 clones. Source material: blood. These receptors were obtained from a woman aged 30 to 39 in good health.

The chain links TRBV7-2 to TRBJ1-6; D remains ambiguous. V lost 2 bases, J lost 15 bases, and 11 bases lay in between. This CDR3 contains 12 residues. The germline V gene encodes CDR1 SGHTA and CDR2 FQGNSA. The CDR3 DNA reads TGTGCCAGCAGCTTACCCGGGGAGTTCCTCCACTTT. Encoded protein: CASSLPGEFLHF.

Regarding this clone: Compared with germline, one end of the junction differs, possibly owing to a read error. The V and J genes are TRBV28 and TRBJ2-4; TRBD2 matches at 7 bases. From germline, CDR1 is MDHEN and CDR2 SYDVKM. This CDR3 comprises 12 residues. This CDR3 reads CASTRTGRGVDF. DNA for the CDR3: TGTGCCAGCACCCGCACAGGCCGGGGGGTGGACTTC.

The chain recombines TRBV27 with TRBJ1-1, with D possibly being TRBD1 (6 bases). The CDR3 loop spans 16 amino acids. Germline V gene lookup returns CDR1 MNHEY and CDR2 SMNVEV (reference sequence). V lost 5 bases, J lost 0 bases, and 16 bases lay in between. CDR3 loop: CASSPYYRAMNTEAFF. The CDR3 DNA reads as TGTGCCAGCAGTCCCTACTACAGGGCTATGAACACTGAAGCTTTCTTT.

V is TRBV19 and J is TRBJ1-2, with 7 positions matching TRBD1. V dropped 5 bases and J dropped 5; count of bases not matched to a gene: 11. Germline V lookup: CDR1 LNHDA, CDR2 SQIVND (reference sequence). The CDR3 sequence is 15 residues long. The CDR3 DNA is TGTGCCAGTAGTCCAACCGGACAGGCTTGGTATGGCTACACCTTC. It yields the protein CASSPTGQAWYGYTF.

The V and J genes are TRBV3-1 (or the pseudogene TRBV3-2) and TRBJ1-1; 9 bases are a match to TRBD1. The CDR3 sequence is 15 residues long. The V segment lost 1 base and the J segment 6 bases; nucleotides outside the gene matches: 6. The germline V gene has CDR1 LGHDT and CDR2 YNNKEL (reference sequence). CDR3 sequence: CASSQVGQGRPEAFF. CDR3 in DNA: TGTGCCAGCAGCCAAGTCGGACAGGGGAGGCCTGAAGCTTTCTTT.

The V gene is TRBV21-1, the J gene TRBJ2-6. TRBV21-1 represents a pseudogene. This CDR3 spans 19 amino acids. CDR3 sequence (DNA): TGTGCCAGCAGCGCAGTCATAGATTTACATGTGAAAAGGGCCAACGTCCTGACTTTC. This translates into CASSAVIDLHVKRANVLTF.

This chain links TRBV7-8 with TRBJ2-2; 9 bases match TRBD2. Germline V gene sequence: CDR1 SGHVS, CDR2 FQNEAQ. The CDR3 runs to 18 residues. Trimming removed 5 bases from V and 2 bases from J; junction bases left unmatched: 12. CDR3 loop: CASSRGGAGRANTGELFF. For the CDR3, the DNA is TGTGCCAGCAGCCGCGGGGGGGCCGGCCGGGCTAACACCGGGGAGCTGTTTTTT.

This chain joins TRBV7-8 and TRBJ1-2; D uncertain. CDR3 length equals 13 residues. Trimming removed 2 bases at V and 8 bases at J, with 12 bases between. Germline CDR1 is SGHVS and CDR2 is FQNEAQ. CDR3 in DNA: TGTGCCAGCAGCTTATCGATCTACCGGGGCTACACCTTC. Translation gives CASSLSIYRGYTF. The variable domain in full, completed from reference TRBV7-8 and TRBJ1-2, reads GAGVSQSPRYKVAKRGQDVALRCDPISGHVSLFWYQQALGQGPEFLTYFQNEAQLDKSGLPSDRFFAERPEGSVSTLKIQRTQQEDSAVYLCASSLSIYRGYTFGSGTRLTVV.

This chain connects TRBV5-4 to TRBJ1-4; D remains ambiguous. Germline assignment: CDR1 SGHNT and CDR2 YYREEE (reference sequence). The CDR3 loop spans 13 amino acids. The V end lost 4 bases, the J end lost 7 bases, and 11 bases lay between the germline ends. The CDR3 here is CASSGNMGEKLFF. CDR3 coding DNA: TGTGCCAGCAGCGGAAACATGGGTGAAAAACTGTTTTTT.

The V gene is TRBV9, the J gene TRBJ2-7, with D possibly matching TRBD1 (6 bases). V dropped 3 bases and J dropped 4 bases, with 17 bases sitting between them. The germline gives CDR1 SGDLS, CDR2 YYNGEE. The CDR3 length is 15 residues. The CDR3 here is CASSGYSGQGYEQYF. CDR3 bases: TGTGCCAGCAGCGGATACTCGGGACAAGGATACGAGCAGTACTTC.

The CDR3 loop reads CASSVLGATVTNNSPLHF. In DNA form, the CDR3 reads TGTGCCAGCAGTGTTCTGGGGGCGACCGTAACTAATAATTCACCCCTCCACTTT. The rearrangement links TRBV6-1 to TRBJ1-6, with D perhaps matching TRBD1 (6 bases). CDR1 is MNHNS and CDR2 is SASEGT in the germline V gene. This CDR3 contains 18 residues. V lost 4 bases, J lost 5 bases, and 21 bases lay in between.

The gene calls are TRBV6-5 and TRBJ2-3; TRBD1 matches at 12 bases. CDR1 is MNHEY, CDR2 SVGAGI, per germline. This CDR3 contains 16 residues. V lost 4 bases and J lost 4; bases outside the gene matches: 6. In DNA form, the CDR3 reads TGTGCCAGCAGTTCCCGGGACAGGGGGCGCCCAGATACGCAGTATTTT. It codes for CASSSRDRGRPDTQYF.

This chain uses TRBV6-2 or TRBV6-3 with TRBJ1-6; the D gene is possibly TRBD1 (6 bases). CDR1 MNHEY and CDR2 SVGEGT come from the germline V gene. The V end was cut by 0 bases, the J end by 12 bases, with 12 bases between. The CDR3 is 14 amino acids. The CDR3 sequence: CASSYSGQTLPLHF. CDR3 nucleotide sequence: TGTGCCAGCAGTTACTCCGGACAGACATTACCCCTCCACTTT.

The chain couples TRBV2 to TRBJ2-2; D is possibly TRBD1 (6 bases). Germline CDR1 and CDR2: SNHLY and FYNNEI. This CDR3 contains 14 residues. V shed 6 bases and J shed 8 bases, with 16 bases lying between them. The DNA for the CDR3 is TGTGCCAGCAGCGAACAGGGAGTTTGGGGGGAGCTGTTTTTT. Protein product: CASSEQGVWGELFF.

The chain links TRBV13 to TRBJ1-1, with a possible D match to TRBD1 (5 bases). This CDR3 comprises 15 residues. Germline V gene data show CDR1 as PRHDT and CDR2 as FYEKMQ (reference sequence). V lost 0 bases to trimming and J lost 6 bases, with 14 bases between them. The CDR3 DNA reads TGTGCCAGCAGCTTAGGCTGGAGGGGATACCCTGAAGCTTTCTTT. This encodes CASSLGWRGYPEAFF.

The chain joins TRBV29-1 to TRBJ1-1; a possible D gene is TRBD1 (6 bases). This CDR3 contains 14 residues. CDR1 SQVTM and CDR2 ANQGSEA come from the germline V gene. V was shortened by 5 bases and J by 4 bases, with 17 bases between the two germline ends. The CDR3 region has the DNA TGCAGCGTTCACCAGGGGAATTCGGGCACTGAAGCTTTCTTT. Its protein product is CSVHQGNSGTEAFF.

The chain employs TRBV6-2 or TRBV6-3 and TRBJ2-7, with TRBD1 matching over 9 bases. This CDR3 comprises 15 residues. With V trimmed by 5 bases and J by 1 base, 6 bases remained unmatched. The germline gives CDR1 MNHEY, CDR2 SVGEGT. CDR3 in DNA: TGTGCCAGCAGTGACGTGGGGACAGGGTCCTACGAGCAGTACTTC. This translates into CASSDVGTGSYEQYF.

The chain links TRBV3-1 (or the pseudogene TRBV3-2) to TRBJ1-1; 8 bases align to TRBD1. In germline, CDR1 is LGHDT, CDR2 YNNKEL (reference sequence). The CDR3 consists of 13 residues. Trimming cost V 0 bases and J 9 bases; bases outside gene matches: 3. The CDR3 DNA sequence: TGTGCCAGCAGCCAAGATGGCAGGGGGCAAGCTTTCTTT. Protein: CASSQDGRGQAFF.

The V call is TRBV6-2 or TRBV6-3, the J call TRBJ2-5, with D possibly being TRBD1 (5 bases). CDR1 and CDR2 (germline): MNHEY, SVGEGT. V shed 6 bases and J shed 4 bases, with 24 bases lying between them. The CDR3 consists of 17 residues. The CDR3: CASSRALLRGARETQYF. In nucleotides, the CDR3 is TGTGCCAGCAGCAGGGCTCTTCTTCGTGGGGCAAGAGAGACCCAGTACTTC.

J is TRBJ1-2 and V is TRBV4-1; 9 nucleotides line up with TRBD1. J gave up 6 bases and V 5 bases, and 10 bases lay outside the gene matches. The CDR3 totals 15 residues. Looked up from germline, CDR1 is MGHRA and CDR2 is YSYEKL. The CDR3 DNA follows: TGCGCCAGCAGCAAGAGGACAGGGGAGTCGGATGGCTACACCTTC. Its translation: CASSKRTGESDGYTF.

The chain combines TRBV6-5 with TRBJ1-6; D gene uncertain. Germline CDR1 MNHEY, CDR2 SVGAGI. Trimming removed 6 bases from V and 6 bases from J, with 6 bases in between. This CDR3 spans 12 amino acids. DNA for the CDR3: TGTGCCAGCAGAACCAGTAATTCACCCCTCCACTTT. Its protein is CASRTSNSPLHF.

Remarks on this clone: Other DNA sequences from this sample encode an identical CDR3 as well. The genes are TRBV27 and TRBJ2-1; D is possibly TRBD1 or TRBD2 (5 bases each). The germline V gene has CDR1 MNHEY and CDR2 SMNVEV (reference sequence). The V end was cut by 0 bases, the J end by 6 bases, with 6 bases between. The CDR3 loop spans 13 amino acids. CDR3 protein: CASSLSRGNEQFF. CDR3 nucleotide sequence: TGTGCCAGCAGTTTATCGAGGGGCAATGAGCAGTTCTTC.

The V gene is TRBV10-3, the J gene TRBJ1-2, with TRBD1 as a possible D gene (5 bases). Germline V gives CDR1 ENHRY, CDR2 SYGVKD. CDR3 size: 16 residues. Deletions cut 4 bases from V and 7 bases from J, with 22 bases between. CDR3 amino acids: CAISGGWRLGSCGYTF. In nucleotides, the CDR3 is TGTGCCATCAGTGGGGGCTGGCGTTTGGGGAGCTGTGGCTACACCTTC.

The chain combines TRBV6-5 with TRBJ2-7; 9 bases map to TRBD1. V was clipped by 7 bases and J by 3 bases; unmatched bases: 7. This CDR3 region has 14 residues. CDR1 MNHEY and CDR2 SVGAGI come from the germline V gene. CDR3 in amino acids: CASNVGTGIYEQYF. CDR3 coding DNA: TGTGCCAGCAATGTAGGGACAGGGATCTACGAGCAGTACTTC.

The gene calls are TRBV5-1 and TRBJ1-6; 7 bases map to TRBD1. J gave up 9 bases and V 7 bases, and 13 bases lay outside the gene matches. The CDR3 has 15 residues. Germline assignment: CDR1 SGHRS and CDR2 YFSETQ. CDR3 loop: CASRAIDRDTSPLHF. For the CDR3, the DNA is TGCGCCAGCCGAGCTATCGACAGGGACACTTCACCCCTCCACTTT.

The chain is built from TRBV11-3 and TRBJ2-3; D may be TRBD1 (5 bases). Trimming stripped 2 bases from V and 5 bases from J, with 8 bases between. The CDR3 is made up of 13 amino acids. Germline V gives CDR1 SGHNT, CDR2 YENEEA. CDR3 loop: CASSLQGEDTQYF. In DNA form, the CDR3 reads TGTGCCAGCAGCTTACAGGGTGAAGATACGCAGTATTTT. The variable domain in full, completed from reference TRBV11-3 and TRBJ2-3, reads EAGVVQSPRYKIIEKKQPVAFWCNPISGHNTLYWYLQNLGQGPELLIRYENEEAVDDSQLPKDRFSAERLKGVDSTLKIQPAELGDSAVYLCASSLQGEDTQYFGPGTRLTVL.

V and J are TRBV19 and TRBJ1-2, with D uncertain. From germline, CDR1 is LNHDA and CDR2 SQIVND (reference sequence). This CDR3 region has 13 residues. V lost 0 bases and J lost 2, with 4 bases in between. CDR3 bases: TGTGCCAGTAGTATAGATCAAAACTATGGCTACACCTTC. This gives the protein CASSIDQNYGYTF.

The V gene is TRBV4-1, the J gene TRBJ2-7; TRBD1 or TRBD2 may be the D gene (5 bases each). V was pared by 3 bases and J by 2 bases, with 14 bases between. This CDR3 is built from 15 residues. Germline V CDR1 and CDR2: MGHRA, YSYEKL. The CDR3 loop reads CASSQPGRKAYEQYF. In DNA, the CDR3 is TGCGCCAGCAGCCAGCCAGGGAGAAAGGCCTACGAGCAGTACTTC.

The chain couples TRBV9 to TRBJ2-7; 7 bases align to TRBD1. This CDR3 is 17 amino acids long. The V gene's germline CDR1 is SGDLS and CDR2 YYNGEE. The J segment lost 0 bases and the V segment lost 0 bases, leaving 9 bases of the junction unmatched. CDR3 bases: TGTGCCAGCAGCGTAGGAGGTGGGTCAGGGGGCTCCTACGAGCAGTACTTC. Translated, it gives CASSVGGGSGGSYEQYF.

J is TRBJ2-1 and V is TRBV7-2; possibly TRBD1 or TRBD2 for D (5 bases each). The CDR3 has 18 residues. The germline V gene encodes CDR1 SGHTA and CDR2 FQGNSA. Trimming removed 10 bases at V and 0 bases at J, with 25 bases between. The CDR3 protein is CATKMSVWDASSYNEQFF. The CDR3 region has the DNA TGTGCCACCAAGATGTCAGTATGGGACGCCAGCTCCTACAATGAGCAGTTCTTC.

This chain links TRBV5-1 with TRBJ2-7, with D maybe TRBD1 (6 bases). Trimming cost V 0 bases and J 7 bases, with 17 bases left between them. Germline-derived CDR1 and CDR2 are SGHRS and YFSETQ. The CDR3 runs 15 residues. Here the CDR3 reads CASSLATTGTREQYF. CDR3 nucleotide sequence: TGCGCCAGCAGCTTGGCAACAACAGGGACCAGGGAGCAGTACTTC.

The chain combines TRBV1 with TRBJ2-1. TRBV1 constitutes a pseudogene. This CDR3 has 10 residues. Written as DNA, the CDR3 is TGCACCAGCAGCCGGGGTGAGCAGTTCTTC. This sequence encodes CTSSRGEQFF.